This T cell receptor (beta chain) originates from a study of cytomegalovirus exposure and HLA in healthy donors. Primers for the PCR totalled 60 Vbeta and 13 Jbeta. Generated by immunoSEQ multiplex PCR, the TCRdb table keeps only in-frame clones and is missing some. This sample has 150,000 to 200,000 clones, with around 75% found just once. Trimming cost V 7 bases and J 5 bases, with 5 bases left between them. The germline gives CDR1 SNHLY, CDR2 FYNNEI. This CDR3 contains 10 residues. The sequenced material came from PBMCs. The chain couples TRBV2 to TRBJ2-5; no firm D call. This clonotype was sampled from a woman aged 25 to 39 in good health and CMV-seropositive. This CDR3 reads CASISETQYF. CDR3 sequence (DNA): TGTGCCAGCATCTCGGAGACCCAGTACTTC.